These 21 T cell receptor beta chains came from one sample sequenced in a study of blood T cells in healthy people across ages. For the second PCR, which ran for about 7 to 11 cycles, a sample-barcoded 5' primer and a J-beta primer mix were used. TCRdb reanalysed the 5' RACE reads using MiXCR and keeps one entry per CDR3 protein. Among roughly 720,000 distinct CDR3 sequences listed, about 55% were seen once. The sequenced material came from blood. These receptors all stem from a man older than 75 in good health.

The rearrangement uses TRBV6-5 and TRBJ2-3, with D perhaps matching TRBD1 (5 bases). The CDR3 is 14 amino acids. The V end was cut by 2 bases, the J end by 14 bases, with 20 bases between. Germline V gene sequence: CDR1 MNHEY, CDR2 SVGAGI. As DNA, the CDR3 is TGTGCCAGCAGTTACGGGGCCGACCACAGATACGCGTATTTT. Amino acids: CASSYGADHRYAYF.

In its sample, this clonotype was seen a few times. This chain links TRBV29-1 with TRBJ2-1; D is uncertain. Germline-derived CDR1 and CDR2 are SQVTM and ANQGSEA. Trimming pared 4 bases from V and 2 bases from J, leaving 12 bases between. The CDR3 spans 14 residues. The CDR3 protein is CSVGTAITYNEQFF. The CDR3 nucleotides are TGCAGCGTTGGGACCGCTATCACCTACAATGAGCAGTTCTTC.

The chain couples TRBV2 to TRBJ2-3; D is possibly TRBD1 (6 bases). Germline V lookup: CDR1 SNHLY, CDR2 FYNNEI. V was cut by 9 bases and J by 4 bases, with 20 bases left in between. The CDR3 consists of 15 residues. CDR3 sequence: CASNRWTVLSDTQYF. The CDR3 bases are TGTGCCAGTAATCGGTGGACAGTCCTCTCAGATACGCAGTATTTT.

The V call is TRBV20-1, the J call TRBJ2-1; 10 bases fit TRBD2. J gave up 9 bases and V 0 bases, and 8 bases lay outside the gene matches. The germline CDR1 and CDR2 sequences are DFQATT and SNEGSKA (reference sequence). CDR3 length: 15 residues. This CDR3 reads CSARDRRAGGSEQFF. The CDR3 DNA follows: TGCAGTGCTAGAGACCGGAGAGCGGGAGGGTCTGAGCAGTTCTTC.

The chain couples TRBV6-5 to TRBJ1-5; TRBD1 matches 9 bases. This CDR3 has 16 residues. V gave up 6 bases and J gave up 2 bases; unmatched junction bases: 8. The germline CDR1 and CDR2 sequences are MNHEY and SVGAGI. The CDR3 DNA follows: TGTGCCAGCAGGGACAGGGGACCAGGGGGCAATCAGCCCCAGCATTTT. This sequence encodes CASRDRGPGGNQPQHF.

This chain uses TRBV28 with TRBJ2-2; D may be TRBD2 (6 bases). Trimming left V 5 bases short and J 3 bases short, with 13 bases between. Germline V CDR1 and CDR2: MDHEN, SYDVKM. The CDR3 is made up of 15 amino acids. CDR3 DNA sequence: TGTGCCAGCAGTCCCCTGGGACTTCACACCGGGGAGCTGTTTTTT. This translates into CASSPLGLHTGELFF. Full variable domain (remainder filled in from reference TRBV28 and TRBJ2-2): DVKVTQSSRYLVKRTGEKVFLECVQDMDHENMFWYRQDPGLGLRLIYFSYDVKMKEKGDIPEGYSVSREKKERFSLILESASTNQTSMYLCASSPLGLHTGELFFGEGSRLTVL.

The chain links TRBV5-5 to TRBJ2-3, with 7 positions matching TRBD1. V lost 2 bases and J lost 14; bases outside the gene matches: 23. The CDR3 is 17 residues long. In germline, CDR1 is SGHKS, CDR2 YYEKEE (reference sequence). The CDR3 sequence is CASSFLPQGTANRYAYF. CDR3 nucleotide sequence: TGTGCCAGCAGCTTCCTTCCACAGGGGACCGCGAACAGATACGCGTATTTT.

The chain employs TRBV25-1 and TRBJ2-1, with 7 bases identical to TRBD2. Germline V gene data show CDR1 as MGHDK and CDR2 as SYGVNS. After removal of 1 base from V and 7 bases from J, the junction contained 7 bases not matched to a gene. The CDR3 has 15 residues. The DNA of the CDR3 is TGTGCCAGCAGTGAATCCCTCGGGGGGTTGAATGAGCAGTTCTTC. Translating it yields CASSESLGGLNEQFF.

Only one count was recorded for this clonotype. This chain uses TRBV28 with TRBJ2-1; maybe TRBD2 (5 bases). CDR3 length equals 14 residues. The germline CDR1 and CDR2 sequences are MDHEN and SYDVKM. With 3 bases removed from V and 3 bases from J, the gap between germline ends came to 9 bases. CDR3 nucleotide sequence: TGTGCCAGCAGTTTCCCCGGGGACTACAATGAGCAGTTCTTC. Protein sequence: CASSFPGDYNEQFF.

This clonotype was observed a handful of times. The rearrangement links TRBV29-1 to TRBJ2-6; 8 nucleotides line up with TRBD1. CDR3 size: 15 residues. Germline values: CDR1 SQVTM, CDR2 ANQGSEA. The trim removed 0 bases at V and 5 bases at J, leaving 3 bases unmatched. CDR3 amino acids: CSVEDRGRWANVLTF. CDR3 DNA: TGCAGCGTTGAAGACAGGGGGCGCTGGGCCAACGTCCTGACTTTC.

The CDR3 loop reads CASSQGLGTSGSGVEQYF. The CDR3 region has the DNA TGTGCCAGCAGCCAAGGCCTGGGTACTAGCGGGAGCGGCGTCGAGCAGTACTTC. This rearrangement joins TRBV3-1 to TRBJ2-7; TRBD2 aligns across 11 bases. The trim removed 1 base at V and 6 bases at J, leaving 14 bases unmatched. Germline CDR1 reads LGHDT; CDR2 reads YNNKEL (reference sequence). CDR3 length: 18 residues.

The rearrangement links TRBV7-2 to TRBJ2-3; the match to TRBD2 covers 9 bases. J lost 4 bases, V lost 2 bases, and 7 bases had no gene match. The CDR3 is 16 amino acids. Germline V lookup: CDR1 SGHTA, CDR2 FQGNSA. This chain's CDR3 is CASSLRGSGSPDTQYF. The DNA of the CDR3 is TGTGCCAGCAGCTTACGGGGTAGCGGGAGCCCAGATACGCAGTATTTT.

This clonotype was found once. The V call is TRBV7-9, the J call TRBJ2-3; D possibly corresponds to TRBD2 (6 bases). Per germline, CDR1 SEHNR and CDR2 FQNEAQ (reference sequence). V lost 6 bases and J lost 4, with 20 bases in between. This CDR3 comprises 16 residues. CDR3 residues: CASRAGRGVRADTQYF. CDR3 in DNA: TGTGCCAGCAGGGCCGGGCGGGGAGTGAGGGCAGATACGCAGTATTTT.

This clonotype was seen ten or more times. The chain employs TRBV20-1 and TRBJ1-6; D gene ambiguous. Germline V lookup: CDR1 DFQATT, CDR2 SNEGSKA (reference sequence). Trimming cost V 5 bases and J 2 bases, with 16 bases left between them. CDR3 length: 16 residues. DNA for the CDR3: TGCAGTGCTCCCCTGGCAGGAGCGACCTATAATTCACCCCTCCACTTT. Amino acid sequence: CSAPLAGATYNSPLHF.

The chain carries TRBV6-2 or TRBV6-3 and TRBJ2-1, with D perhaps matching TRBD2 (6 bases). Per the germline V gene, CDR1 is MNHEY and CDR2 is SVGEGT. CDR3 length equals 17 residues. V lost 2 bases, J lost 8 bases, and 22 bases lay in between. Here the CDR3 reads CASSYSVVRRDLDEQFF. CDR3 DNA sequence: TGTGCCAGCAGTTACAGTGTAGTTAGAAGGGACTTGGATGAGCAGTTCTTC.

V is TRBV6-2 or TRBV6-3 and J is TRBJ2-7; 9 nucleotides align to TRBD2. Trimming cost V 1 base and J 2 bases; bases outside gene matches: 6. Germline lookup yields CDR1 MNHEY and CDR2 SVGEGT. This CDR3 contains 16 residues. The CDR3 loop is CASSYYSGRPTYEQYF. CDR3 sequence (DNA): TGTGCCAGCAGTTACTATAGCGGGAGACCCACCTACGAGCAGTACTTC.

This clonotype has just a few counts. The V call is TRBV7-9, the J call TRBJ2-1; possible D gene TRBD2, 5 bases. V was trimmed by 1 base and J by 0 bases, leaving 13 bases between them. This CDR3 region has 17 residues. CDR1 is SEHNR and CDR2 is FQNEAQ in the germline V gene (reference sequence). This chain's CDR3 is CASSLVLGIRSYNEQFF. Here the CDR3 DNA reads TGTGCCAGCAGCTTAGTACTCGGGATCCGCTCCTACAATGAGCAGTTCTTC.

The chain employs TRBV20-1 and TRBJ2-7; TRBD1 or TRBD2 may be the D gene (7 bases each). The DNA matches TRBJ2-5 better at its end, which makes the J call doubtful. This CDR3 is 13 amino acids long. Per the germline V gene, CDR1 is DFQATT and CDR2 is SNEGSKA (reference sequence). CDR3: CSALVGGGGTQYF. The CDR3 DNA sequence: TGCAGTGCTTTAGTAGGGGGCGGGGGGACCCAGTACTTC.

The chain carries TRBV20-1 and TRBJ2-7; 10 bases fit TRBD2. This CDR3 is 18 amino acids long. The V gene end was trimmed by 3 bases and the J gene end by 0 bases; junction bases not matched to a gene: 14. Germline CDR1 DFQATT, CDR2 SNEGSKA (reference sequence). CDR3: CSARQGLAGARISYEQYF. In DNA, the CDR3 is TGCAGTGCTAGGCAAGGCCTAGCGGGAGCCAGGATCTCCTACGAGCAGTACTTC.

This clonotype was counted only a few times. The chain combines TRBV7-8 with TRBJ2-7; 11 positions agree with TRBD2. Unmatched junction bases numbered 9, after V lost 5 bases and J lost 3 bases. The CDR3 extends over 16 amino acids. Germline-derived CDR1 and CDR2 are SGHVS and FQNEAQ. The CDR3: CASSPTGTSGYYEQYF. CDR3 nucleotide sequence: TGTGCCAGCAGCCCGACCGGGACTAGCGGCTACTACGAGCAGTACTTC.

CDR3 nucleotides: TGCAGTGCTAGAGATGCGAGATACGAGGGCAGGTATTGGGAGACCCAGTACTTC. It yields the protein CSARDARYEGRYWETQYF. The chain carries TRBV20-1 and TRBJ2-7; possibly TRBD2 for D (5 bases). Matching the DNA end better, TRBJ2-5 makes the J call doubtful. Per germline, CDR1 DFQATT and CDR2 SNEGSKA (reference sequence). The CDR3 is 18 residues long.